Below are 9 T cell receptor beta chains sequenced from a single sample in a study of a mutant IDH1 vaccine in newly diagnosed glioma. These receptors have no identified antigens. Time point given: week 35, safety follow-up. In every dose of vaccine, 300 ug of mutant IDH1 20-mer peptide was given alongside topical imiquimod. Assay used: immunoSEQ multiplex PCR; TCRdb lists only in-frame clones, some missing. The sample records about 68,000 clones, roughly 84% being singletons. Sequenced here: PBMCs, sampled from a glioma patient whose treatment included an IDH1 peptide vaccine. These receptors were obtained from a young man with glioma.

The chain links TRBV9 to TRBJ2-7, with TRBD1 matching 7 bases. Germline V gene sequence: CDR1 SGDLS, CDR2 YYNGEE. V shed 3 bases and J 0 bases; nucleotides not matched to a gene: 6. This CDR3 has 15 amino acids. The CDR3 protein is CASSARTGPSYEQYF. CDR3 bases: TGTGCCAGCAGCGCCCGGACAGGTCCCTCCTACGAGCAGTACTTC.

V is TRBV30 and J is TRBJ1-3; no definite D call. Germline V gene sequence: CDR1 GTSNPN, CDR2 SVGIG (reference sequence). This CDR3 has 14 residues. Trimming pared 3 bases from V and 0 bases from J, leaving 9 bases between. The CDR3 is CAWRQDGSGNTIYF. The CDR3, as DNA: TGTGCCTGGAGGCAGGATGGCTCTGGAAACACCATATATTTT.

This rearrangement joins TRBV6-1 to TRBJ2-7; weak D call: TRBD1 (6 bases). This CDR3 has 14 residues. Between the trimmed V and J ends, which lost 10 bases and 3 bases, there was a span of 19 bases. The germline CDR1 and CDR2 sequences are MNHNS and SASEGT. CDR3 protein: CATGDRQVFYEQYF. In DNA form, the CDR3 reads TGTGCCACCGGCGACCGACAGGTCTTCTACGAGCAGTACTTC.

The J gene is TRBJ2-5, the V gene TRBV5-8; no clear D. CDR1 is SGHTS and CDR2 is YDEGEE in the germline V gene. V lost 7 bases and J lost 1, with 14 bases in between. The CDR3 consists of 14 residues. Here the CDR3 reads CASPEGILQETQYF. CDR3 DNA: TGTGCCAGCCCGGAAGGGATACTCCAAGAGACCCAGTACTTC.

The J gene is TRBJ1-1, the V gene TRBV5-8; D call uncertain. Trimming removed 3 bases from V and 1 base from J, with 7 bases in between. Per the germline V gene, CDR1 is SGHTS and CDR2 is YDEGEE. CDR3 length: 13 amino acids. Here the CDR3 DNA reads TGTGCCAGCAGCTCACTGGAGAACACTGAAGCTTTCTTT. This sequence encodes CASSSLENTEAFF.

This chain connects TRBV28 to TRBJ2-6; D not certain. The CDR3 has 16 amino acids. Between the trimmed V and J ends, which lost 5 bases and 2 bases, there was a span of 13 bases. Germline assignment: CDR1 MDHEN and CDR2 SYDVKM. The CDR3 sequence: CASSTDRFTGANVLTF. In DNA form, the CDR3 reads TGTGCCAGCAGTACAGACCGATTCACTGGGGCCAACGTCCTGACTTTC.

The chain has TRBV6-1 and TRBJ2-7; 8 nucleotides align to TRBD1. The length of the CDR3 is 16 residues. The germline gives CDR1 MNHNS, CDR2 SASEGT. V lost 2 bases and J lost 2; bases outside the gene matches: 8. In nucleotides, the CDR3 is TGTGCCAGCAGTGAAAACAGGGGGACCCTTGCCTACGAGCAGTACTTC. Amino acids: CASSENRGTLAYEQYF.

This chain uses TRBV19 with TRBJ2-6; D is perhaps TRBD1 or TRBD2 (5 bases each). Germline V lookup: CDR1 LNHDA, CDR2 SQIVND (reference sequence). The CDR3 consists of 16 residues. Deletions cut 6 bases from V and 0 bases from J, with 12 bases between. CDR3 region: CASRRGIHSGANVLTF. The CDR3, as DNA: TGTGCCAGTAGGAGGGGCATTCACTCTGGGGCCAACGTCCTGACTTTC.

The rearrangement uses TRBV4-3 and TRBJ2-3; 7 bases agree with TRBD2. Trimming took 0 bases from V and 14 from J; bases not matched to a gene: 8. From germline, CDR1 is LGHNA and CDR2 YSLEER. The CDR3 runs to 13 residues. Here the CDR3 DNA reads TGCGCCAGCAGCCAAGAGCTAGCGGAGTCAAGGTATTTT. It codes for CASSQELAESRYF.